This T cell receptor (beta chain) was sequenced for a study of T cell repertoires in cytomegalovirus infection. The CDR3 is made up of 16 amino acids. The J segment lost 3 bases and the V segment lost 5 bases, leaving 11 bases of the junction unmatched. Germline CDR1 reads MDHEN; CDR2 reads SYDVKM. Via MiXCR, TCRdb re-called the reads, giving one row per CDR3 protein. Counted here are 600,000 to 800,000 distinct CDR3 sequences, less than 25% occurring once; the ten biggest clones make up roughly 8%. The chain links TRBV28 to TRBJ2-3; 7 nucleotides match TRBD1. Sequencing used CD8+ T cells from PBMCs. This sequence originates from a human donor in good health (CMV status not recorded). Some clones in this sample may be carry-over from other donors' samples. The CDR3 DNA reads TGTGCCAGCAGTCCAAAGACAGGGTCGTTGACAGATACGCAGTATTTT. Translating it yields CASSPKTGSLTDTQYF.